This T cell receptor beta chain was profiled in a study of neoadjuvant anti-PD-1 for oral cavity cancer (dated by TCRdb to the early 2020s). Study-wide context: Three to four biweekly doses of nivolumab at 3 mg/kg were mostly administered to patients before curative-intent surgical resection. Patients without progression received a fourth nivolumab dose around day 43 and underwent definitive surgical resection on days 50-56. Under RECIST 1.1, a patient counted as a responder if showing complete response, partial response or stable disease, and as a non-responder if showing progression. The parent correlative cohort had eleven to twelve patients and a response rate of more than 25%. Overall study results and their limits: Only a few patients per response group were included in the TCR analyses, and larger cohorts for validation were called for by the authors. Greater tumor shrinkage was correlated with larger post-treatment sizes of preexisting intratumoral clones, suggesting that expansion of preexisting clones contributed to response. Higher pretreatment blood TCRbeta clonality and lower post-treatment tumor TCRbeta clonality were correlated with higher pretreatment blood Treg/Th17 ratios.

For survey sequencing of tumor libraries, mostly 4.8 ug of input genomic DNA was used, and two replicates were run per sample. The immunoSEQ hsTCRbeta kit was used to prepare TCRbeta libraries according to the manufacturer's instructions. An Illumina NovaSeq 6000 S4 flow cell was used to sequence the final libraries, which had first been combined to 3 nM. Turning to the authors' computational methods: The immunoSEQ Analyzer handled quality control and preprocessing of the raw data. The analysis was limited to productive rearrangements, and each clonotype was defined by a unique CDR3 amino acid sequence. Repertoire clonality was estimated as the Gini-Simpson index, which was computed with the R package tcR. Student's t test was used to compare Gini indices, and Pearson correlation was used to assess associations with tumor size change. Here the immuneACCESS table is served through TCRdb, limited to in-frame sequences with V and J called. Missing clones are a known gap in these copies; in checked studies unresolved V genes cover under half, and the rest lacks a known reason. V, J and clone size derive from that table, while D and trimming were established from the DNA sequence. For this sample the table gives about 23,000 clones, of which 25% to 30% were detected only once. The ten largest account for approximately 16% of the sample.

According to the study, the label for this sample's time point signals: after neoadjuvant nivolumab, at surgical resection. The patients had newly diagnosed stage II-IVA oral cavity squamous cell carcinoma and had not received any prior systemic or radiation treatment. The cohort consisted of patients with HPV-negative, locally advanced oral cavity squamous cell carcinoma. Samples were obtained from a longitudinal correlative study of a single-arm phase II trial of neoadjuvant nivolumab in oral cavity squamous cell carcinoma. Genomic DNA-based TCRbeta sequencing was performed on subject-matched pre- and post-treatment PBMCs and tumors from three responders and three non-responders. The Maxwell RSC DNA from Tissue kit was used to isolate genomic DNA from tumor tissue. Deletion took 3 bases off V and 4 bases off J, with a span of 18 bases between the germline ends. From the germline V gene, CDR1 is MNHEY and CDR2 is SVGAGI. Including the terminal cysteine and phenylalanine, the CDR3 comprises 16 residues. The kept DNA is CDR3 alone, 48 bases in frame from the first base.

Concerning this clone: It lacks a known antigen. Within one base of it there is no much larger clone, and no base qualities were kept.

Here the sequenced sample was tumor tissue, taken after nivolumab (anti-PD-1) treatment. The TCR originated in a person aged 35-80 years with oral cavity squamous cell carcinoma. The V and J genes are TRBV6-5 and TRBJ2-5; the D gene could be either TRBD1 or TRBD2, each agreeing at 6 bases. Here is the DNA: TGTGCCAGCAGTTATGCGACTGGGGGGCTGGGAGAGACCCAGTACTTC. This encodes CASSYATGGLGETQYF.